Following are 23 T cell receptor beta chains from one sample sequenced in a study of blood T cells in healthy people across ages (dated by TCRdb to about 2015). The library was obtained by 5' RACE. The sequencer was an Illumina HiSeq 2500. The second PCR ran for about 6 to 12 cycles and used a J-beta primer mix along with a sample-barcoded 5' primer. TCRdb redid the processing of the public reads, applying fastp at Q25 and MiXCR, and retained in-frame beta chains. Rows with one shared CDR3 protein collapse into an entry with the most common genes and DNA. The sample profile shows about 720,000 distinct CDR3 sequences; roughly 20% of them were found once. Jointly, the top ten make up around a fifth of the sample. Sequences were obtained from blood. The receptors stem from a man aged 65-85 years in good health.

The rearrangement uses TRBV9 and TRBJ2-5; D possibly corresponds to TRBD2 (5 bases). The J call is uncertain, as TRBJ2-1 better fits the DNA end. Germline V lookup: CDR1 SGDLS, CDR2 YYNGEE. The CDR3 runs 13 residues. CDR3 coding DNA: TGTGCCAGCAGCTCGAGGGCCGGTGGTGAGCAGTTCTTC. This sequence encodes CASSSRAGGEQFF.

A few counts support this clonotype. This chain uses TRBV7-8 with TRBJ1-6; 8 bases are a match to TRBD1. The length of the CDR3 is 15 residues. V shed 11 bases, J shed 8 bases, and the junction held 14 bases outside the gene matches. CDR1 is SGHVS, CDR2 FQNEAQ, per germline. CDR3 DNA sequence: TGTGCCGACAGTCCGGATACAGGGGGAGATTCACCCCTCCACTTT. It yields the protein CADSPDTGGDSPLHF.

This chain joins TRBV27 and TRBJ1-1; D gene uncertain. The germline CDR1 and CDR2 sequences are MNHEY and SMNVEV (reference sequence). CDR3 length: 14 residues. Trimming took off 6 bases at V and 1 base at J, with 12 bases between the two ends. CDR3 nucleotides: TGTGCCAGCAGAGCGGGAGCCGGGAACACTGAAGCTTTCTTT. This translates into CASRAGAGNTEAFF.

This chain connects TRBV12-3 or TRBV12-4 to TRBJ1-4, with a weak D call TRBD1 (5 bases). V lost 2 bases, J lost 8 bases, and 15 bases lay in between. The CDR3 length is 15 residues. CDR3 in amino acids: CASSLIAGQGEKLFF. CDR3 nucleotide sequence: TGTGCCAGCAGTTTAATTGCAGGGCAAGGCGAAAAACTGTTTTTT.

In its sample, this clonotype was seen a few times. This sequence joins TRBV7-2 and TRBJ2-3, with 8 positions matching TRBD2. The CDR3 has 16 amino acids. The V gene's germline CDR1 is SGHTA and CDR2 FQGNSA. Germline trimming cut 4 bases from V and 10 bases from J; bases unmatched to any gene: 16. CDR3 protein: CASSSEGTRRVRAQYF. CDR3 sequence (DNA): TGTGCCAGCAGCTCTGAGGGGACTAGGAGGGTTCGGGCGCAGTATTTT.

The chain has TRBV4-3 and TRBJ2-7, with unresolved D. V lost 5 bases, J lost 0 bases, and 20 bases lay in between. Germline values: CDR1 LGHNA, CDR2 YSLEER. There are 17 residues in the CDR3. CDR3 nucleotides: TGCGCCAGCAGCGGAAAATCACGGACCATTAGCTCCTACGAGCAGTACGTC. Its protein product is CASSGKSRTISSYEQYV.

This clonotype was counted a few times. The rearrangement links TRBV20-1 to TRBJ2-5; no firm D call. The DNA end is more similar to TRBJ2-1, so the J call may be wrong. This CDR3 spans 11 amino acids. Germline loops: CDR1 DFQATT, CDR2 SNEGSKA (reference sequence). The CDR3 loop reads CSARYPSEQFF. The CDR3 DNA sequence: TGCAGTGCTAGATATCCTAGTGAGCAGTTCTTC.

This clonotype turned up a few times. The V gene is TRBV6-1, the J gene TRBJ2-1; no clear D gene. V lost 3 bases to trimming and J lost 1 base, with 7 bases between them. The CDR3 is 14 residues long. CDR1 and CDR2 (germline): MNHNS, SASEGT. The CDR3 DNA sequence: TGTGCCAGCAGTGAGGCGGAGTCCTACAATGAGCAGTTCTTC. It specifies CASSEAESYNEQFF.

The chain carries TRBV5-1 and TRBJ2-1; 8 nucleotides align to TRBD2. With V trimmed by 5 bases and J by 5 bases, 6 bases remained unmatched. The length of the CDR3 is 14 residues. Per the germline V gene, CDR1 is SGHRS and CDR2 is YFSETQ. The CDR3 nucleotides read TGCGCCAGCAGTAGCGGGGACCGTAACAATGAGCAGTTCTTC. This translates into CASSSGDRNNEQFF. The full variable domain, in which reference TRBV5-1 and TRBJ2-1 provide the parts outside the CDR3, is KAGVTQTPRYLIKTRGQQVTLSCSPISGHRSVSWYQQTPGQGLQFLFEYFSETQRNKGNFPGRFSGRQFSNSRSEMNVSTLELGDSALYLCASSSGDRNNEQFFGPGTRLTVL.

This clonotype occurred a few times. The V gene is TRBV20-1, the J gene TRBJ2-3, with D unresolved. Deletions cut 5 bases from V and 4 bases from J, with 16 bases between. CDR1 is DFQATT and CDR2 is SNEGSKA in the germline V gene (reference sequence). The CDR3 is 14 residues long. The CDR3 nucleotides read TGCAGTGCTCGGCGGTCTGGGTTCCCAGATACGCAGTATTTT. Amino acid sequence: CSARRSGFPDTQYF.

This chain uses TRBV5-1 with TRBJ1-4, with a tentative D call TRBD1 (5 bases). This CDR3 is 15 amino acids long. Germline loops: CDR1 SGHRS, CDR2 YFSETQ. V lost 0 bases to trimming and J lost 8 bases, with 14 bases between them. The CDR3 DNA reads TGCGCCAGCAGCTTGGACCTGGGACTGGAGGAAAAACTGTTTTTT. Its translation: CASSLDLGLEEKLFF.

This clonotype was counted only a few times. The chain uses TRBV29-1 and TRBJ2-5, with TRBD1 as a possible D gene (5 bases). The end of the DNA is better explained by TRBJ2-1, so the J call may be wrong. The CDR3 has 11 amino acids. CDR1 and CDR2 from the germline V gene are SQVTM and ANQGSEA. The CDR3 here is CSVDPGYEQFF. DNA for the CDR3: TGCAGCGTTGACCCAGGGTATGAGCAGTTCTTC.

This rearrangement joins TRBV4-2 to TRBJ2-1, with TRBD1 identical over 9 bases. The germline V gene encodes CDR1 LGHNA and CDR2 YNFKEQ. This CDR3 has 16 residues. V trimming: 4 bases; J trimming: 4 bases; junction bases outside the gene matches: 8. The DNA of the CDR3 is TGTGCCAGCAGCCGCCCCGGGACAGGGTTATACAATGAGCAGTTCTTC. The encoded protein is CASSRPGTGLYNEQFF.

The CDR3 loop is CASSSSGEGLNQPQHF. CDR3 bases: TGTGCCAGCAGCTCCTCTGGAGAGGGGTTGAATCAGCCCCAGCATTTT. V gene TRBV7-9 combines with J gene TRBJ1-5; D might be TRBD1 (5 bases). The germline V gene encodes CDR1 SEHNR and CDR2 FQNEAQ (reference sequence). CDR3 length equals 16 residues. V lost 4 bases and J lost 4, with 17 bases in between.

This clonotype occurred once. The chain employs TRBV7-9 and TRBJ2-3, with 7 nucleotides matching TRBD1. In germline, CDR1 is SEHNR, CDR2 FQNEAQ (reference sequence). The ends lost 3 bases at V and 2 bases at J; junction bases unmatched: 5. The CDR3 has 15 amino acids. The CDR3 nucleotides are TGTGCCAGCAGCTTTCGGACAGGCAACACAGATACGCAGTATTTT. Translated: CASSFRTGNTDTQYF.

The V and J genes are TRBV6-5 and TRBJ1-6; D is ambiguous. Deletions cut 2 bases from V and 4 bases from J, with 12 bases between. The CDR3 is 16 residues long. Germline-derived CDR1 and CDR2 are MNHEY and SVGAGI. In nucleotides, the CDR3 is TGTGCCAGCAGTTACGCGGGTAGGGCGTATAATTCACCCCTCCACTTT. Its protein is CASSYAGRAYNSPLHF.

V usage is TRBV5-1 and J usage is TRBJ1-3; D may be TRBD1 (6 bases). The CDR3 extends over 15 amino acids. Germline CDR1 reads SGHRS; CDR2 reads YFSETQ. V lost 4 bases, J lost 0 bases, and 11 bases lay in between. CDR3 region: CASSPGHHSGNTIYF. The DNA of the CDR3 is TGCGCCAGCAGCCCGGGACACCACTCTGGAAACACCATATATTTT.

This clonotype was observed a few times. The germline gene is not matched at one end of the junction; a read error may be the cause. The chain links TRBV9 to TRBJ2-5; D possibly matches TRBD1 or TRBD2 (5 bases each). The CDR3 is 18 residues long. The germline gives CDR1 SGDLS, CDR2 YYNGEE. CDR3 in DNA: TGTGCCGGCAGCGTAGCTACAGGTGGGAGTATTTTCCAAGAGACCCAGTACTTC. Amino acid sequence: CAGSVATGGSIFQETQYF.

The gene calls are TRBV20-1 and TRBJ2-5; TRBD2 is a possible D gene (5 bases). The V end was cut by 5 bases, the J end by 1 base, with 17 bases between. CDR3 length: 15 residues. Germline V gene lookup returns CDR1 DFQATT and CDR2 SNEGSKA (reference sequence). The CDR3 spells CSAPGGGSTQETQYF. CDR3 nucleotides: TGCAGTGCTCCAGGCGGTGGGAGCACCCAAGAGACCCAGTACTTC.

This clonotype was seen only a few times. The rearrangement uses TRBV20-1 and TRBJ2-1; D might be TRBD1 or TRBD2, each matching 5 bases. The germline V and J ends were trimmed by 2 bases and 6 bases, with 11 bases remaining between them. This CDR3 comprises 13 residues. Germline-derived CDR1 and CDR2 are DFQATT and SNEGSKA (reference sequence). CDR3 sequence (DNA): TGCAGTGCTAGACTCGGGGCCTCCAATGAGCAGTTCTTC. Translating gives CSARLGASNEQFF.

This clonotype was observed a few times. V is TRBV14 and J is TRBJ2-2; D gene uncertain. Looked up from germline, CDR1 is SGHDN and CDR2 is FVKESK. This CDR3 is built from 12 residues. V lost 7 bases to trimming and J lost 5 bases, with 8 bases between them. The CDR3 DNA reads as TGTGCCAGCAAGTTCGGGACCGGGGAGCTGTTTTTT. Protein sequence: CASKFGTGELFF.

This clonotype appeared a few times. CDR3 amino acids: CASSYGAMNTEAFF. CDR3 sequence (DNA): TGTGCCAGCAGTTACGGGGCCATGAACACTGAAGCTTTCTTT. The chain joins TRBV6-5 to TRBJ1-1, with D tentatively TRBD1 (5 bases). There are 14 residues in the CDR3. Trimming shortened V by 2 bases and J by 0 bases, and 7 bases separated the two germline ends. Looked up from germline, CDR1 is MNHEY and CDR2 is SVGAGI.

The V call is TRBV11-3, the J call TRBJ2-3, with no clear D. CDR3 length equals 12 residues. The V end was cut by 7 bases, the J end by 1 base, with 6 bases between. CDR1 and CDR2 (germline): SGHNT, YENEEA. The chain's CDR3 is CASKVGTDTQYF. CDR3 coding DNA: TGTGCCAGCAAGGTTGGCACAGATACGCAGTATTTT.